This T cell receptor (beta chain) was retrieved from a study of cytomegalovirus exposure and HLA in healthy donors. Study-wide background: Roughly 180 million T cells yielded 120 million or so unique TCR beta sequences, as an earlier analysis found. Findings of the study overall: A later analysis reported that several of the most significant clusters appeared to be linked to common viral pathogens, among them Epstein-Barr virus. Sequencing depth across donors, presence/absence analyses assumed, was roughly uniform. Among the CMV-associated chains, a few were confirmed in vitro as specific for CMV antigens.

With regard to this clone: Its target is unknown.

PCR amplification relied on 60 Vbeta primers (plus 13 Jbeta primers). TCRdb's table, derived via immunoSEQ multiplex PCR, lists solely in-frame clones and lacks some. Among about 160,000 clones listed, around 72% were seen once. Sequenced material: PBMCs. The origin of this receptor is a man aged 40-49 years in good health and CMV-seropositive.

The CDR3 sequence is CASSSNRGPSQETQYF. In DNA, the CDR3 is TGTGCCAGCAGCTCCAACAGGGGACCCTCCCAAGAGACCCAGTACTTC. The chain is built from TRBV5-4 and TRBJ2-5, with 7 nucleotides matching TRBD1. Germline CDR1 is SGHNT and CDR2 is YYREEE (reference sequence). The CDR3 extends over 16 amino acids. The junction had 9 bases not matched to a gene; V was cut back by 3 bases and J by 1 base.